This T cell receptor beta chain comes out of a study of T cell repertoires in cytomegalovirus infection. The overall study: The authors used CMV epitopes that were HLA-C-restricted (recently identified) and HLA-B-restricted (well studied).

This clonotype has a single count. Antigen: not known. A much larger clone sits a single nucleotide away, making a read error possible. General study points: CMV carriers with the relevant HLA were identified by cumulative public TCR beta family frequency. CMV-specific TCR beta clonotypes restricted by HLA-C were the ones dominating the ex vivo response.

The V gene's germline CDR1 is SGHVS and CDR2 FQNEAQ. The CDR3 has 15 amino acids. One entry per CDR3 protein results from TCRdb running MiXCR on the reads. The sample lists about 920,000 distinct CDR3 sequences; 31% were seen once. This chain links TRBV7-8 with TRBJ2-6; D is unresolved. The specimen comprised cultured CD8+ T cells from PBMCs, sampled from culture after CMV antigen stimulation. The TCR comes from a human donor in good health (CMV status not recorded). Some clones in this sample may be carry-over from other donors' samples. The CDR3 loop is CASSGPGSGTNVLTF. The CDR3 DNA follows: TGTGCCAGCAGCGGACCTGGCTCTGGGACCAACGTCCTGACTTTC.